The TCR beta chain described here comes from a study of neurological immune-mediated disorders. General observations from the study: Multiple sclerosis, the disease with the least TCR clonal expansion, fell below healthy controls, whereas HTLV-1-associated myelopathy showed the most.

Ten or more counts support this clonotype. Its cognate antigen is unknown. Between the trimmed V and J ends, which lost 3 bases and 4 bases, there was a span of 14 bases. CDR1 LGHNA and CDR2 YSLEER come from the germline V gene. There are 15 residues in the CDR3. The method for making cDNA was 5'RACE, and it used 10-nucleotide random UMIs. Sequencing of 15-18 subjects in each run yielded over 170 million TCR-beta sequences. TCRdb used MiXCR to reprocess the 5' RACE reads, holding one entry per CDR3 protein. The sample has approximately 36,000 distinct CDR3 sequences; roughly 15% are singletons. The chain uses TRBV4-3 and TRBJ2-3; D possibly uses TRBD1 or TRBD2 (6 bases each). The TCR comes from a woman in her forties or fifties with HTLV-1-associated myelopathy (HAM/TSP). The specimen was PBMCs. The CDR3 nucleotides are TGCGCCAGCAGCCACCGTAGTCGGGGGCCAGATACGCAGTATTTT. Translation gives CASSHRSRGPDTQYF.